This TCR beta chain was found in a study of T cells in Graves' hyperthyroidism and ophthalmopathy. This clonotype was counted many times. Patients between 18 and 65 years old had hyperthyroidism, newly diagnosed and lasting under 2 months. V shed 5 bases and J shed 5 bases, with 9 bases lying between them. The CDR3 runs 13 residues. Germline V lookup: CDR1 SGHTA, CDR2 FQGNSA. What was amplified from RNA transcripts were TCR beta CDR3 regions. TCR CDR3 regions were first amplified by RT-PCR with HTBI primers. TCRdb processed the multiplex PCR reads anew with MiXCR; each CDR3 protein has one entry. The sample holds roughly 100,000 distinct CDR3 sequences, about 50% seen once.

The specimen was blood. The J gene is TRBJ1-4, the V gene TRBV7-2; D unresolved. This sequence originates from a man aged 40-50 years with Graves' hyperthyroidism. The CDR3 region has the DNA TGTGCCAGCAGCCCGCGCGGCAATGAAAAACTGTTTTTT. This translates into CASSPRGNEKLFF.